A selection of T cell receptor beta chains follows, all from one sample in a study of regulatory T cells in long-lasting Graves disease. TCRdb independently ran MiXCR on the multiplex PCR reads; one entry per CDR3 protein. This table has almost 450,000 distinct CDR3 sequences, about 17% appearing once. The same data also contributed to another study, on T cells in Graves' hyperthyroidism and ophthalmopathy.

Sequenced here: peripheral blood mononuclear cells (PBMCs), sampled at new diagnosis, from a patient treated with antithyroid drugs. Source of these receptors: a woman younger than 45 with Graves disease. The CDR3 runs from the conserved cysteine through the conserved F or W. Each record gives: CDR3 DNA, CDR3 protein, D gene, clone size, J gene, V gene. The D gene is left open where the match is weak. Clone size, where shown, is once, few, many, or a class for clones that have expanded.

TGTGCTAGTGGTTTGGTAGGAAGGGGCTCAACGAACACTGAAGCTTTCTTT CASGLVGRGSTNTEAFF - once TRBJ1-1 TRBV12-5
TGTGCCAGCAATCATGTCAGGGTGGGTAATCAGCCCCAGCATTTT CASNHVRVGNQPQHF - few TRBJ1-5 TRBV28
TGTGCCAGCACCCCCGGAGAGTACCTTTTCTCCTACGAGCAGTACTTC CASTPGEYLFSYEQYF - few TRBJ2-7 TRBV2
TGTGCCAGCAGCCTGCAGGGATATGGAAACACCATATATTTT CASSLQGYGNTIYF - many TRBJ1-3 TRBV12-3/TRBV12-4
TGTGCCAGTAGTATAGACGGACTAGCTAGAGACAATGAGCAGTTCTTC CASSIDGLARDNEQFF TRBD2 - TRBJ2-1 TRBV19
TGCAGTGCTAGTAGGTCGAATCAGCCCCAGCATTTT CSASRSNQPQHF - many TRBJ1-5 TRBV20-1
TGTGCCAGCAGCTTTGGACTAGCAGATGATACGCAGTATTTT CASSFGLADDTQYF TRBD2 many TRBJ2-3 TRBV7-9
TGTGCCAGCAGTTACCCAATAGGGGGACAACTAGCCAAAAACATTCAGTACTTC CASSYPIGGQLAKNIQYF - - TRBJ2-4 TRBV28
TGCAGCAACCTCGGGGGAGGGGGACGATCCTACAATGAGCAGTTCTTC CSNLGGGGRSYNEQFF - few TRBJ2-1 TRBV29-1
TGTGCCAGCAGCTTAGCTCGCGTGTTCGTGGGGCAGTTCTTC CASSLARVFVGQFF - few TRBJ2-1 TRBV7-2
TGTGCCAGCAGCAGTTCCCCCTCCCTGACTAGCGGGTCTGACACAGATACGCAGTATTTT CASSSSPSLTSGSDTDTQYF TRBD2 - TRBJ2-3 TRBV12-3/TRBV12-4
TGCAGTGCTTGCCAGACTAGCGGCAGCTCCTACGAGCAGTACTTC CSACQTSGSSYEQYF TRBD2 many TRBJ2-7 TRBV20-1
TGTGCCAGCAGCTCGGGACTAGCGGGAGCCAAAATTCTTACAGATACGCAGTATTTT CASSSGLAGAKILTDTQYF TRBD2 - TRBJ2-3 TRBV5-5
TGTGCCAGCTCCGGACTAGCGGGCTACGAGCAGTACTTC CASSGLAGYEQYF TRBD2 many TRBJ2-7 TRBV27
TGTGCCAGCTATGACAGGGACTATGGCTACACCTTC CASYDRDYGYTF TRBD1 - TRBJ1-2 TRBV11-2
TGTGCCATCGGACAGAGACGGAGACAATATAGCAATCAGCCCCAGCATTTT CAIGQRRRQYSNQPQHF - - TRBJ1-5 TRBV15
TGTGCCAGCACCTTCCTGCCCAATGAAAAACTGTTTTTT CASTFLPNEKLFF - many TRBJ1-4 TRBV28
TGTGCCAGCAACCCCCCGAGTTCCAGCACTGAAGCTTTCTTT CASNPPSSSTEAFF - many TRBJ1-1 TRBV6-2/TRBV6-3
TGTGCCAGCAACCCCGGGAGCGGCAGTAGCACAGATACGCAGTATTTT CASNPGSGSSTDTQYF - many TRBJ2-3 TRBV12-3/TRBV12-4
TGTGCCAGCAGCTTAACAGGGCCGGTAGAAGCTTTCTTT CASSLTGPVEAFF - many TRBJ1-1 TRBV7-8
TGTGCCAGCAGCTTAGCCCCCGGTAATGAAAAACTGTTTTTT CASSLAPGNEKLFF - few TRBJ1-4 TRBV7-6
TGTGCCAGCAGCTTAGAGGTGTACTCAGAGACCCAGTACTTC CASSLEVYSETQYF - many TRBJ2-5 TRBV11-3
TGCAGTGCAGTGAGAGGTTTTAGCTCCTACGAGCAGTACTTC CSAVRGFSSYEQYF - many TRBJ2-7 TRBV20-1
TGTGCCAGCTCACTCCCCGGGACAGGGCAAGAGACCCAGTACTTC CASSLPGTGQETQYF TRBD1 few TRBJ2-5 TRBV18
TGCGCCAGCAGTGAAGCGCAGGGCGCCTACGAGCAGTACTTC CASSEAQGAYEQYF - many TRBJ2-7 TRBV10-1
TGCGCCAGCAGCTTGGGGGACTTTAACTATGGCTGCACCTTC CASSLGDFNYGCTF - - TRBJ1-2 TRBV5-1
TGTGCCAGCTCACCCCCGGGAGTTAATGAGCAGTTCTTC CASSPPGVNEQFF - many TRBJ2-1 TRBV18
TGTGCCAGTAGTGTCAGGGTGTTGGGCTCCTACAATGAGCAGTTCTTC CASSVRVLGSYNEQFF - few TRBJ2-1 TRBV19
TGTGCCAGCAGTTTACGTTCGGGTTTCGAGCAGTACTTC CASSLRSGFEQYF - few TRBJ2-7 TRBV27
TGCAGTGCCACCGAGACTAGCGGGAGTTCAGATACGCAGTATTTT CSATETSGSSDTQYF TRBD2 many TRBJ2-3 TRBV20-1
TGCAGTGGGGAGGGAGGGAGGGCCGTCGAGCAGTACTTC CSGEGGRAVEQYF TRBD2 - TRBJ2-7 TRBV20-1
TGCGCCAGCAGTGAGTCATTAGCGGGGGCCTACGAGCAGTACTTC CASSESLAGAYEQYF TRBD2 once TRBJ2-7 TRBV10-2
TGTGCCAGCAGCGTAGAGGCAGAGGAGCAGTTCTTC CASSVEAEEQFF - many TRBJ2-1 TRBV9
TGTGCCAGCAGCCTTGGCGGCAAAACTTTCTTT CASSLGGKTFF - few TRBJ1-1 TRBV3-1
TGTGCCAGCAGCCCCTCCGACCAGCCCCAGCATTTT CASSPSDQPQHF - many TRBJ1-5 TRBV7-8
TGCAGTGCTCCCAGGGACGGAAACTATGGCTACACCTTC CSAPRDGNYGYTF - - TRBJ1-2 TRBV20-1
TGCGCCAGCAGCATCGGACAGTTTGGGGCCACTGAAGCTTTCTTT CASSIGQFGATEAFF - few TRBJ1-1 TRBV5-1
TGCGCCAGCAGAAGCACAGGAGACAGGGTATACAACTATGGCGACACCTTC CASRSTGDRVYNYGDTF TRBD1 - TRBJ1-2 TRBV10-2
TGCGCCAGCAGCCTCCGGACAGGGGGGGATTATGGCTACACCTTC CASSLRTGGDYGYTF TRBD1 many TRBJ1-2 TRBV7-9
TGTGCCAGCTCACCCCGTGGAGGGCAGGGACTCTCCTACGAGCAGTACTTC CASSPRGGQGLSYEQYF - few TRBJ2-7 TRBV18
TGCGCCAGCAGCCAAGAAGTCCTTCCGGGAGCAAGAGAGACCCAGTACTTC CASSQEVLPGARETQYF - - TRBJ2-5 TRBV4-1
TGTGCCAGCAAACAGACCCCAATACTGAACACTGAAGCTTTCTTT CASKQTPILNTEAFF - many TRBJ1-1 TRBV2
TGTGCCAGCAGTGAACCGACCTTAGTAGTCAGCCTAAATGAGCAGTTCTTC CASSEPTLVVSLNEQFF - many TRBJ2-1 TRBV28
TGTGCCAGCATCCAGGGTAGCAATCAGCCCCAGCATTTT CASIQGSNQPQHF - many TRBJ1-5 TRBV28
TGCAGCGTTAGTAGCGGAGGCTCCGATACGCAGTATTTT CSVSSGGSDTQYF - many TRBJ2-3 TRBV29-1
TGTGCCAGCACCTCACTGACAGAGACGAACACCGGGGAGCTGTTTTTT CASTSLTETNTGELFF - few TRBJ2-2 TRBV28
TGTGCCAGCAGTGGGACAGCGAGCTCCTACAATGAGCAGTTCTTC CASSGTASSYNEQFF - many TRBJ2-1 TRBV6-1
TGTGCCAGCACCTCTTACAATGAGCAGTTCTTC CASTSYNEQFF - many TRBJ2-1 TRBV27
TGCAGTGCTAGAGGCAACGTTGCCGGGGAGCTGTTTTTT CSARGNVAGELFF - many TRBJ2-2 TRBV20-1
TGTGCCAGCAGTCCTGGCCAGGCTAGGCGAAAAGAGACCCAGTACTTC CASSPGQARRKETQYF - many TRBJ2-5 TRBV28
TGTGCCAGCACAACGAAGCTCTATGGCTACACCTTC CASTTKLYGYTF - few TRBJ1-2 TRBV6-2/TRBV6-3
TGCAGTGCGACGGGTTCGGATGGGGCCAACGTCCTGACTTTC CSATGSDGANVLTF - once TRBJ2-6 TRBV20-1
TGTGCCAGCAGTGAAGCGACGGGTGGCTACACCTTC CASSEATGGYTF - - TRBJ1-2 TRBV25-1
TGTGCCAGCAGCTGGAGGGCCGATACGCAGTATTTT CASSWRADTQYF - many TRBJ2-3 TRBV7-2